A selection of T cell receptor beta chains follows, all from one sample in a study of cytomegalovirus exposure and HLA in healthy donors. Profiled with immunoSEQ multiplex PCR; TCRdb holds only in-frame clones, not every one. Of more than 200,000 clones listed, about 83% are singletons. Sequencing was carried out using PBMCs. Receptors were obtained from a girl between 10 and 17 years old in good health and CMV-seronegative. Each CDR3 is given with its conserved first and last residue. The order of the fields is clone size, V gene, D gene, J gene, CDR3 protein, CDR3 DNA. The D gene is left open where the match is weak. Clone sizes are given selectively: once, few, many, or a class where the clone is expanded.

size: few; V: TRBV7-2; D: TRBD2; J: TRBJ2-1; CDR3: CASSFSGRLNEQFF; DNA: TGTGCCAGCAGCTTCTCCGGGAGGCTCAATGAGCAGTTCTTC
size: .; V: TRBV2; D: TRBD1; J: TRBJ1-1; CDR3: CASVNAGQGAAFF; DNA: TGTGCCAGCGTGAACGCGGGACAGGGGGCGGCTTTCTTT
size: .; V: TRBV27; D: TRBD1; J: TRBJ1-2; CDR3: CASSPRDSYGYTF; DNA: TGTGCCAGCAGCCCCAGGGACAGTTATGGCTACACCTTC
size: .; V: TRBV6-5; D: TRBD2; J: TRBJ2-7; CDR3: CASSSLLAGGPYEQYF; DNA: TGTGCCAGCAGTTCCCTCCTAGCGGGAGGTCCCTACGAGCAGTACTTC
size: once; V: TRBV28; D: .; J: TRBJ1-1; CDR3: CATRQAVTEAFF; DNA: TGTGCCACCAGACAGGCCGTCACTGAAGCTTTCTTT
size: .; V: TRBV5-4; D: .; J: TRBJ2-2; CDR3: CASSLDGNTGELFF; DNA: TGTGCCAGCAGCTTGGACGGTAACACCGGGGAGCTGTTTTTT
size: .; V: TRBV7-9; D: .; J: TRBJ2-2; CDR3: CASRGARLNTGELFF; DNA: TGTGCCAGCCGCGGGGCCCGGCTTAACACCGGGGAGCTGTTTTTT
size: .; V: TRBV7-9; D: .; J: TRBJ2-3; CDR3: CASSLDVEIRDTQYF; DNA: TGTGCCAGCAGCTTAGATGTGGAGATCCGAGATACGCAGTATTTT
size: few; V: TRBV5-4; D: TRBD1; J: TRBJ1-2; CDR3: CASSLPIGQGSGGNYGYTF; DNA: TGTGCCAGCAGTTTGCCGATTGGACAGGGTTCCGGAGGAAACTATGGCTACACCTTC
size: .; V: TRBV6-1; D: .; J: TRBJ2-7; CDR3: CASIAEDEQYF; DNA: TGTGCCAGCATTGCGGAGGACGAGCAGTACTTC
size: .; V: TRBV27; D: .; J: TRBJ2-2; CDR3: CASSLRGGNAGELFF; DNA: TGTGCCAGCAGTTTAAGAGGGGGAAACGCCGGGGAGCTGTTTTTT
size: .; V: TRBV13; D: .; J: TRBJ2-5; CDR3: CASSRRGRQETQYF; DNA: TGTGCCAGCAGCCGTCGGGGGAGACAAGAGACCCAGTACTTC
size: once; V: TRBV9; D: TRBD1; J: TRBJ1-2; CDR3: CASSAQGDGYGYTF; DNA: TGTGCCAGCAGCGCACAGGGGGACGGCTATGGCTACACCTTC
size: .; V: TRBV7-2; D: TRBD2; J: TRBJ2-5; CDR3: CASSPRTSGGAGTQYF; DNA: TGTGCCAGCAGCCCCAGGACTAGCGGGGGGGCCGGGACCCAGTACTTC
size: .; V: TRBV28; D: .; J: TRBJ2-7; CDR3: CASRPRGSYEQYF; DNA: TGTGCCAGCAGGCCTCGGGGGTCCTACGAGCAGTACTTC
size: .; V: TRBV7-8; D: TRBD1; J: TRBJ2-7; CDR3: CASSYHRDRGSYEQYF; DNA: TGTGCCAGCAGCTACCACCGGGACAGGGGCTCCTACGAGCAGTACTTC
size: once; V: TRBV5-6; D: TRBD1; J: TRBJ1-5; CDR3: CASSFTGTGSNQPQHF; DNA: TGTGCCAGCAGCTTTACCGGGACAGGGAGCAATCAGCCCCAGCATTTT
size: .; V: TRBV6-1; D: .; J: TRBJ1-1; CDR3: CASTLVDYGTEAFF; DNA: TGTGCCAGCACCCTGGTGGACTACGGCACTGAAGCTTTCTTT
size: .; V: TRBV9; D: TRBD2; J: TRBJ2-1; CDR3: CASSSSSSGGAGNEQFF; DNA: TGTGCCAGCAGCTCATCTAGCTCGGGAGGCGCGGGAAATGAGCAGTTCTTC
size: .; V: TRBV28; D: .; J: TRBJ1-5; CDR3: CASSLPGVNQPQHF; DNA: TGTGCCAGCAGTTTACCGGGGGTGAATCAGCCCCAGCATTTT
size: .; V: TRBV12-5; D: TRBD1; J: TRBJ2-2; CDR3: CASGHRDRVYTGELFF; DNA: TGTGCTAGTGGGCACCGGGACAGGGTATACACCGGGGAGCTGTTTTTT
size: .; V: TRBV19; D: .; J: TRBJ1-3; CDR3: CASKTTANSGNTIYF; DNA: TGTGCCAGCAAAACGACAGCGAACTCTGGAAACACCATATATTTT
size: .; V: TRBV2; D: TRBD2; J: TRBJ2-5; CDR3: CASGSGGVPETQYF; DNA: TGTGCCAGCGGTAGCGGGGGGGTCCCTGAGACCCAGTACTTC
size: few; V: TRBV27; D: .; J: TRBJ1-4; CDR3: CASRQGQPNEKLFF; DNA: TGTGCCAGCAGACAAGGACAGCCGAATGAAAAACTGTTTTTT
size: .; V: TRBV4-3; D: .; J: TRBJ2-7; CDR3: CASSQGAQYEQYF; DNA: TGCGCCAGCAGCCAAGGTGCGCAATACGAGCAGTACTTC
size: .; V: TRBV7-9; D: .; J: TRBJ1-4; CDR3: CASSRPFGPGEKLFF; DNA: .
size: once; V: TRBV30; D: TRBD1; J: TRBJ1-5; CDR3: CAWSAPPGQGYGQPQHF; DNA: TGTGCCTGGAGTGCTCCACCGGGACAGGGGTACGGACAGCCCCAGCATTTT